The 30 T cell receptor beta chains listed next were all sequenced from one sample in a study of neurological immune-mediated disorders. TCRdb used MiXCR to reprocess the 5' RACE reads, holding one entry per CDR3 protein. The repertoire includes around 15,000 distinct CDR3 sequences, 8.5% to 10% of them detected once, and approximately 40% sits in the top ten. Sequencing was carried out using CD8+ T cells from blood. These receptors were obtained from a middle-aged man in good health.

This clonotype was found many times. Possible read error: a much larger clone is one base away. The rearrangement links TRBV7-3 to TRBJ2-2; maybe TRBD2 (6 bases). The germline V gene has CDR1 SGHTA and CDR2 FQGTGA. The length of the CDR3 is 16 residues. This CDR3 is CASSSPVEGYTGGLFF. The CDR3 nucleotides are TGTGCCAGCAGCTCGCCGGTTGAAGGGTACACCGGGGGGCTGTTTTTT.

This clonotype is medium-sized. The chain joins TRBV24-1 to TRBJ1-1, with a possible D match to TRBD1 (6 bases). V gave up 8 bases and J gave up 8 bases, with 17 bases separating them. This CDR3 region has 13 residues. The germline V gene encodes CDR1 KGHDR and CDR2 SFDVKD. The CDR3: CATKARGAGEAFF. The CDR3 DNA reads TGTGCCACCAAAGCCAGGGGTGCGGGGGAAGCTTTCTTT.

This clonotype showed up many times. V and J are TRBV7-9 and TRBJ2-1; D might be TRBD2 (6 bases). Germline V gene data show CDR1 as SEHNR and CDR2 as FQNEAQ (reference sequence). The V gene lost 2 bases and the J gene lost 12 bases, with 14 bases spanning the gap. The CDR3 contains 13 residues. The CDR3 nucleotides are TGTGCCAGCAGCTTATTCGGGCGGGAATGGCAGTTCTTC. It yields the protein CASSLFGREWQFF. Variable domain in full (rest from reference TRBV7-9 and TRBJ2-1): DTGVSQNPRHKITKRGQNVTFRCDPISEHNRLYWYRQTLGQGPEFLTYFQNEAQLEKSRLLSDRFSAERPKGSFSTLEIQRTEQGDSAMYLCASSLFGREWQFFGPGTRLTVL.

In this sample, this clonotype turned up many times. The chain employs TRBV29-1 and TRBJ1-2; D might be TRBD1 (5 bases). The germline V and J ends were trimmed by 5 bases and 1 base, with 11 bases remaining between them. This CDR3 is 13 amino acids long. Germline V gene data show CDR1 as SQVTM and CDR2 as ANQGSEA. CDR3 in amino acids: CSVPGPVNYGYTF. Written as DNA, the CDR3 is TGCAGCGTTCCAGGGCCCGTTAACTATGGCTACACCTTC.

The rearrangement uses TRBV6-5 and TRBJ2-1; D is unclear. Germline CDR1 and CDR2: MNHEY and SVGAGI. The CDR3 sequence is 11 residues long. The germline V and J ends were trimmed by 2 bases and 10 bases, with 6 bases remaining between them. The CDR3 here is CASSYPGEQFF. CDR3 DNA sequence: TGTGCCAGCAGTTACCCAGGAGAGCAGTTCTTC.

The table lists this clonotype with many counts. The gene calls are TRBV7-9 and TRBJ2-3; 12 nucleotides match TRBD1. Germline trimming cut 4 bases from V and 3 bases from J; bases unmatched to any gene: 2. Per germline, CDR1 SEHNR and CDR2 FQNEAQ (reference sequence). The length of the CDR3 is 15 residues. The CDR3 nucleotides read TGTGCCAGCAGCTCGGGACAGGGGGCAACAGATACGCAGTATTTT. Translating it yields CASSSGQGATDTQYF.

The chain recombines TRBV7-6 with TRBJ1-1; no clear D. V was cut by 5 bases and J by 1 base, with 14 bases left in between. Germline CDR1 and CDR2: SGHVS and FNYEAQ. The CDR3 loop spans 15 amino acids. The CDR3 protein is CASSLLENGNTEAFF. CDR3 sequence (DNA): TGTGCCAGCAGCCTACTCGAGAATGGGAACACTGAAGCTTTCTTT.

The V call is TRBV27, the J call TRBJ2-1; D gene uncertain. The CDR3 contains 13 residues. Germline V gives CDR1 MNHEY, CDR2 SMNVEV (reference sequence). Between the trimmed V and J ends, which lost 8 bases and 0 bases, there was a span of 8 bases. The CDR3 sequence: CASFTSSYNEQFF. The CDR3 DNA is TGTGCCAGCTTTACCAGCTCCTACAATGAGCAGTTCTTC.

This clonotype was counted at least ten times. V is TRBV4-3 and J is TRBJ2-7; TRBD2 aligns across 12 bases. Germline V gene data show CDR1 as LGHNA and CDR2 as YSLEER. The CDR3 length is 14 residues. V lost 4 bases to trimming and J lost 7 bases; unmatched junction nucleotides: 5. The CDR3 is CASSLGTSGWEQYF. CDR3 DNA: TGCGCCAGCAGCCTCGGGACTAGCGGGTGGGAGCAGTACTTC.

About this clonotype: One base away lies a much larger clone, so this may be a sequencing read error. V and J are TRBV7-3 and TRBJ2-2, with D unclear. This CDR3 spans 13 amino acids. Germline V gene lookup returns CDR1 SGHTA and CDR2 FQGTGA. CDR3 region: CVSSLANTGELFF. CDR3 nucleotide sequence: TGTGTCAGCAGCTTAGCGAACACCGGGGAGCTGTTTTTT.

In its sample, this clonotype was seen many times. The chain recombines TRBV11-2 with TRBJ2-2; D not certain. CDR1 SGHAT and CDR2 FQNNGV come from the germline V gene. The ends were cut back, 0 bases at V and 7 bases at J, with 9 bases in the middle. There are 14 residues in the CDR3. CDR3 nucleotides: TGTGCCAGCAGCTTAGATGGTGTTCTCGGGGAGCTGTTTTTT. As protein: CASSLDGVLGELFF. Full variable domain (remainder filled in from reference TRBV11-2 and TRBJ2-2): EAGVAQSPRYKIIEKRQSVAFWCNPISGHATLYWYQQILGQGPKLLIQFQNNGVVDDSQLPKDRFSAERLKGVDSTLKIQPAKLEDSAVYLCASSLDGVLGELFFGEGSRLTVL.

This chain links TRBV4-1 with TRBJ1-2; D may be TRBD1 (5 bases). Trimming removed 0 bases at V and 3 bases at J, with 11 bases between. Per germline, CDR1 MGHRA and CDR2 YSYEKL. The length of the CDR3 is 15 residues. The CDR3 region is CASSQDHGAYYGYTF. Written as DNA, the CDR3 is TGCGCCAGCAGCCAAGATCATGGGGCCTACTATGGCTACACCTTC.

This clonotype was detected many times. The chain couples TRBV10-3 to TRBJ2-1; 14 bases are shared with TRBD2. This CDR3 comprises 17 residues. The V and J ends lost 6 bases and 6 bases, in that order; junction bases with no gene match: 10. The germline gives CDR1 ENHRY, CDR2 SYGVKD. The CDR3, as DNA: TGTGCCATCAGGAACACCGGGACTAGCGGGAGTATCAATGAGCAGTTCTTC. Translated: CAIRNTGTSGSINEQFF.

This clonotype qualifies as medium-sized. The gene calls are TRBV11-3 and TRBJ1-1; 7 bases are shared with TRBD1. The CDR3 covers 13 residues. Germline V gene data show CDR1 as SGHNT and CDR2 as YENEEA. Trimming at V came to 4 bases and at J to 5 bases, leaving 4 bases not matched to a gene. DNA of the CDR3: TGTGCCAGCAGCTACAGGGGAGGAACTGAAGCTTTCTTT. The encoded protein is CASSYRGGTEAFF.

This clonotype has at least ten counts. This chain connects TRBV10-3 to TRBJ1-1; D possibly corresponds to TRBD1 (5 bases). V lost 6 bases to trimming and J lost 0 bases, with 14 bases between them. The CDR3 consists of 15 residues. CDR1 is ENHRY and CDR2 is SYGVKD in the germline V gene. CDR3 sequence: CAISALEGLNTEAFF. DNA of the CDR3: TGTGCCATCAGCGCCTTAGAGGGGCTGAACACTGAAGCTTTCTTT.

This clonotype occurred many times. This chain connects TRBV19 to TRBJ1-2, with D possibly matching TRBD1 (6 bases). Germline CDR1 is LNHDA and CDR2 is SQIVND (reference sequence). The CDR3 runs to 15 residues. The V end lost 6 bases, the J end lost 4 bases, and 18 bases lay between the germline ends. CDR3 in amino acids: CASSDSGAAFYGYTF. Here the CDR3 DNA reads TGTGCCAGTAGCGACTCAGGGGCCGCCTTCTATGGCTACACCTTC.

The chain links TRBV19 to TRBJ2-2; the match to TRBD2 covers 8 bases. Germline V gene sequence: CDR1 LNHDA, CDR2 SQIVND (reference sequence). CDR3 length equals 17 residues. V shed 0 bases and J 4 bases; nucleotides not matched to a gene: 7. The CDR3, as DNA: TGTGCCAGTAGTATAGATCAGGCGGGAGGAGGCACCGGGGAGCTGTTTTTT. This gives the protein CASSIDQAGGGTGELFF. Full variable domain (remainder filled in from reference TRBV19 and TRBJ2-2): DGGITQSPKYLFRKEGQNVTLSCEQNLNHDAMYWYRQDPGQGLRLIYYSQIVNDFQKGDIAEGYSVSREKKESFPLTVTSAQKNPTAFYLCASSIDQAGGGTGELFFGEGSRLTVL.

Ten or more counts support this clonotype. The chain carries TRBV28 and TRBJ2-7; 10 bases match TRBD1. The J segment lost 1 base and the V segment lost 4 bases, leaving 7 bases of the junction unmatched. The length of the CDR3 is 16 residues. Germline CDR1 MDHEN, CDR2 SYDVKM. CDR3 coding DNA: TGTGCCAGCAGTTCCGATCGGACAGGGGGTTCCTACGAGCAGTACTTC. Encoded protein: CASSSDRTGGSYEQYF.

This clonotype was detected a few times. The chain combines TRBV19 with TRBJ2-1; D unresolved. The V end was cut by 0 bases, the J end by 7 bases, with 4 bases between. Germline-derived CDR1 and CDR2 are LNHDA and SQIVND (reference sequence). The CDR3 is 12 residues long. CDR3 DNA: TGTGCCAGTAGTATAGATCCGAATGAGCAGTTCTTC. It codes for CASSIDPNEQFF.

This clonotype was observed once. The chain carries TRBV29-1 and TRBJ1-1; no firm D call. The V gene lost 7 bases and the J gene lost 1 base, with 7 bases spanning the gap. Germline V gives CDR1 SQVTM, CDR2 ANQGSEA. The CDR3 is 11 residues long. The CDR3 sequence: CSGAANTEAFF. CDR3 coding DNA: TGCAGCGGGGCAGCGAACACTGAAGCTTTCTTT.

In its sample, this clonotype is medium-sized (0.01 to 0.1%). The CDR3 coding sequence is TGTGCCAGCAGCCCCGGGACGGCCTCCTACGAGCAGTACTTC. It codes for CASSPGTASYEQYF. This sequence joins TRBV12-3 or TRBV12-4 and TRBJ2-7; D is perhaps TRBD1 or TRBD2 (5 bases each). V lost 6 bases and J 0 bases, leaving 12 bases between the germline ends. The CDR3 spans 14 residues.

This clonotype was recorded many times. The V gene is TRBV11-1, the J gene TRBJ2-5; 7 bases line up with TRBD1. Germline V gene lookup returns CDR1 SGHAT and CDR2 FQDESV (reference sequence). After removal of 4 bases from V and 2 bases from J, the junction contained 7 bases not matched to a gene. The CDR3 has 15 amino acids. Here the CDR3 DNA reads TGTGCCAGCAGCTCGCGAGGGGGCAATCAAGAGACCCAGTACTTC. Protein: CASSSRGGNQETQYF.

Ten or more counts support this clonotype. The V gene is TRBV20-1, the J gene TRBJ2-1, with 9 bases that match TRBD2. The CDR3 sequence is 15 residues long. Germline trimming cut 8 bases from V and 2 bases from J; bases unmatched to any gene: 10. Germline CDR1 DFQATT, CDR2 SNEGSKA (reference sequence). CDR3 coding DNA: TGCAGTTCAGTGGGCGGGAGGGGGGCCTACAATGAGCAGTTCTTC. Amino acid sequence: CSSVGGRGAYNEQFF.

Within the sample, this clonotype is large. The chain is built from TRBV14 and TRBJ2-7; 7 positions match TRBD1. V was pared by 0 bases and J by 8 bases, with 7 bases of the junction left unmatched. Germline assignment: CDR1 SGHDN and CDR2 FVKESK. This CDR3 spans 14 amino acids. CDR3 amino acids: CASSQDMGQWKQYF. The CDR3 DNA reads TGTGCCAGCAGCCAAGATATGGGACAGTGGAAGCAGTACTTC.

This clonotype was seen many times. V gene TRBV4-3 combines with J gene TRBJ1-1, with D tentatively TRBD1 (5 bases). The V gene's germline CDR1 is LGHNA and CDR2 YSLEER. Trimming removed 0 bases from V and 5 bases from J, with 13 bases in between. The CDR3 length is 15 residues. Written as DNA, the CDR3 is TGCGCCAGCAGCCAAGATAAGACGGGGGGTACTGAAGCTTTCTTT. Amino acids: CASSQDKTGGTEAFF.

There are many counts of this clonotype. The chain couples TRBV7-9 to TRBJ2-1, with 9 bases fitting TRBD2. The CDR3 has 16 amino acids. The V and J ends lost 5 bases and 3 bases, in that order; junction bases with no gene match: 8. The V gene's germline CDR1 is SEHNR and CDR2 FQNEAQ (reference sequence). CDR3 sequence (DNA): TGTGCCAGCAGCGCTGGGCTAGCGGGGAACTACAATGAGCAGTTCTTC. As protein: CASSAGLAGNYNEQFF.

This clonotype was counted many times. The chain combines TRBV4-3 with TRBJ2-1; D is tentatively TRBD1 or TRBD2 (5 bases each). This CDR3 contains 17 residues. The germline V and J ends were trimmed by 1 base and 7 bases, with 20 bases remaining between them. Germline V gene sequence: CDR1 LGHNA, CDR2 YSLEER. The CDR3 reads CASSQAGWARGVNEQFF. The DNA of the CDR3 is TGCGCCAGCAGCCAAGCGGGGTGGGCAAGAGGGGTGAATGAGCAGTTCTTC.

The sample holds many counts of this clonotype. J is TRBJ1-1 and V is TRBV7-9, with D unclear. Germline CDR1 is SEHNR and CDR2 is FQNEAQ (reference sequence). The CDR3 spans 14 residues. V dropped 5 bases and J dropped 4 bases, with 14 bases sitting between them. The chain's CDR3 is CASSPLDWGTEAFF. The CDR3 DNA sequence: TGTGCCAGCAGCCCGTTAGATTGGGGCACTGAAGCTTTCTTT.

This rearrangement joins TRBV7-7 to TRBJ2-2; unclear D gene. The CDR3 sequence is 15 residues long. CDR1 SSHAT and CDR2 FNYEAQ come from the germline V gene (reference sequence). V lost 3 bases, J lost 8 bases, and 16 bases lay in between. CDR3 in amino acids: CASSFSADPRGELFF. The CDR3 DNA reads as TGTGCCAGCAGCTTCTCCGCAGACCCCAGGGGGGAGCTGTTTTTT.

This clonotype has a count of ten or more. The chain is built from TRBV7-2 and TRBJ1-1; D is unclear. Germline V gives CDR1 SGHTA, CDR2 FQGNSA. V was cut by 7 bases and J by 2 bases, with 11 bases left in between. This CDR3 has 13 residues. The CDR3 protein is CASTMNSNTEAFF. The CDR3 nucleotides are TGTGCCAGCACAATGAACAGTAACACTGAAGCTTTCTTT. Looking up the rest from reference TRBV7-2 and TRBJ1-1 gives the full variable domain: GAGVSQSPSNKVTEKGKDVELRCDPISGHTALYWYRQSLGQGLEFLIYFQGNSAPDKSGLPSDRFSAERTGGSVSTLTIQRTQQEDSAVYLCASTMNSNTEAFFGQGTRLTVV.